This T cell receptor beta chain was sequenced for a study of T cells expressing NK-cell markers. Findings of the study overall: Whether expanded NKG2C+ T cell clones were HCMV specific stayed uncertain.

cDNA encoding TCR beta was synthesized via 5'RACE template switching incorporating UMIs. TCRdb re-called the 5' RACE reads; every CDR3 protein appears as one record, without DNA. This specimen shows some 140,000 distinct CDR3 sequences; the ten leading clones hold 37%. CDR1 LGHNT and CDR2 FRNRAP come from the germline V gene. The CDR3 has 16 residues. Worth noting for this clonotype: The antigen remains unidentified.

This clonotype originated in a woman aged 45-65 years in good health. The chain couples TRBV12-5 to TRBJ2-3; the TRBD1 assignment by TCRdb is unverifiable without DNA. The material sequenced was blood T cells: a sorted CD56 or NKG2C T cell subset, CD4+ or CD8+ T cells, or bulk PBMC T cells (not recorded which). CDR3 protein: CASGQGTGINTDTQYF.